The entry below gives a single T cell receptor (beta chain) sequence along with its context. Its specificity is unknown. The data originate from a study of graft-versus-host responses after intestinal transplantation. For the study at large: Recipients had transplants, and these were multivisceral, liver-intestinal, or isolated intestinal.

This CDR3 contains 11 residues. Germline loops: CDR1 MGHDK, CDR2 SYGVNS. Trimming left V 3 bases short and J 5 bases short, with 5 bases between. The method was immunoSEQ multiplex PCR; TCRdb's version includes in-frame clones alone and lacks a portion of them. Among roughly 53,000 clones listed, about 90% were seen once. Study-wide results and caveats: Circulating GvH clone levels at their peak were associated with HvG declines (early post-transplant). Detection of GvH clones occurred in recipient marrow, and some had their first appearance in ileum or blood.

The sequenced sample was PBMCs, obtained nearly 670 days after intestinal transplant. This sequence joins TRBV25-1 and TRBJ2-7; tentative D call: TRBD1 (5 bases). This TCR was recovered from a human patient who received an intestinal transplant, so some T cells may come from the graft donor. The CDR3 spells CASSDRDEQYF. CDR3 sequence (DNA): TGTGCCAGCAGTGACAGGGACGAGCAGTACTTC.